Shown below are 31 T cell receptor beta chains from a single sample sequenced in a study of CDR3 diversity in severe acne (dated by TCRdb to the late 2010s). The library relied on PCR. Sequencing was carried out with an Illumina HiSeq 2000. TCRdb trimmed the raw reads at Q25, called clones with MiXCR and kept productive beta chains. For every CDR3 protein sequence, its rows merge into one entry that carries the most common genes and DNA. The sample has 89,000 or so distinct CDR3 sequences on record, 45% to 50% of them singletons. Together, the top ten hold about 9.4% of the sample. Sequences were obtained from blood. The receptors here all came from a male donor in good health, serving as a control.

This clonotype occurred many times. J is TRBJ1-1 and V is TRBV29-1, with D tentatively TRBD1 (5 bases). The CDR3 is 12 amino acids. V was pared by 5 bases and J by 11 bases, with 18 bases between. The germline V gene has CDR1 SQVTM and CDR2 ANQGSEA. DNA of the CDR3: TGCAGCGTTAGAGTTGCAGGGCCGGAGGCTTTCTTT. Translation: CSVRVAGPEAFF.

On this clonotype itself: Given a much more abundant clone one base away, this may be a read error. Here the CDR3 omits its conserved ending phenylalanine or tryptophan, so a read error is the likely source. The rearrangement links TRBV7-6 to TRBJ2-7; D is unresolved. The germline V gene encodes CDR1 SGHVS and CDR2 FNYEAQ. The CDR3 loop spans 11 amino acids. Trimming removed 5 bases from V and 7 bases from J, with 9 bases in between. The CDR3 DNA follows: TGTGCCAGCAGCGCCCAAGGAGAGCAGTACCTC. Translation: CASSAQGEQYL.

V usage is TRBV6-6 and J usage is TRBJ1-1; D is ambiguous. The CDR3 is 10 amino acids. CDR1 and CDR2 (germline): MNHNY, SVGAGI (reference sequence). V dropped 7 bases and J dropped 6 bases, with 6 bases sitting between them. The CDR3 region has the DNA TGTGCCAGCACCCGGTCTGAAGCTTTCTTT. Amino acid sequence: CASTRSEAFF.

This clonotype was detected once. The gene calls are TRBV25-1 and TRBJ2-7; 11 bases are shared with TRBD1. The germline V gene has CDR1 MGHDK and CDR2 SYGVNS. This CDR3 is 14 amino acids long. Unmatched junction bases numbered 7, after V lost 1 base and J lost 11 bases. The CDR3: CASSESPGQGEKYF. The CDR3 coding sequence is TGTGCCAGCAGTGAATCCCCGGGACAGGGGGAAAAGTACTTC.

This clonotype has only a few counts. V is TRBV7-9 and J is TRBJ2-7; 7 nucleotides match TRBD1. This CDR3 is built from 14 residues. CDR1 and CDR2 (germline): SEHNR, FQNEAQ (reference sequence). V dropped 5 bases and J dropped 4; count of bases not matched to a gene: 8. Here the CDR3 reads CASSQRDRPYEQYF. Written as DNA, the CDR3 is TGTGCCAGCAGCCAGAGGGACAGACCTTACGAGCAGTACTTC.

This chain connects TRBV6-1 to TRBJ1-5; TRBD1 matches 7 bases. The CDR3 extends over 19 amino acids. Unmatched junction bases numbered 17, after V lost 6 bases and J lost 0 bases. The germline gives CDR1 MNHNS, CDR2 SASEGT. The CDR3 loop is CASRPRGGRGTYSNQPQHF. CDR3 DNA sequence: TGTGCCAGCAGACCTCGGGGGGGCAGGGGGACTTATAGCAATCAGCCCCAGCATTTT.

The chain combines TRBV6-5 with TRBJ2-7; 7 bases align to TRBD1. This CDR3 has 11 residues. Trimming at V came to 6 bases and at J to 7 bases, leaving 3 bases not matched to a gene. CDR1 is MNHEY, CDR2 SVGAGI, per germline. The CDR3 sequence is CASSPDREQYF. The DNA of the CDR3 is TGTGCCAGCAGCCCGGACAGGGAGCAGTACTTC.

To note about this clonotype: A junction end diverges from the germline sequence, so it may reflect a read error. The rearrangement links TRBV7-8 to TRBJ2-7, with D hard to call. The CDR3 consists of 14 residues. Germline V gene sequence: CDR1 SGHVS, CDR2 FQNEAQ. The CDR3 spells CASSLDGISYEQYF. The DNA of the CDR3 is TGTGCCAGCAGTTTAGACGGAATCTCCTACGAGCAGTACTTC.

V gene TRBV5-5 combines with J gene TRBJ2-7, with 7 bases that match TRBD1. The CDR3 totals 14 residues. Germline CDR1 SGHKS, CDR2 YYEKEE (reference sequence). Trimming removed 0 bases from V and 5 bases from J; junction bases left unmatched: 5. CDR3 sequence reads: CASSLEGARDEQYF. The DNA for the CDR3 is TGTGCCAGCAGCTTGGAGGGGGCGCGGGACGAGCAGTACTTC.

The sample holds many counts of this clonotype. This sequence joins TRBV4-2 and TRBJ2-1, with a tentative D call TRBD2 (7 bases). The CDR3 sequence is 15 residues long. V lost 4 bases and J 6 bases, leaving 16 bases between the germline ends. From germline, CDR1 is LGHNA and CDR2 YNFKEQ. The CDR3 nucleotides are TGTGCCAGCAGCCCTAATTCAAGGGGGGGCAATGAGCAGTTCTTC. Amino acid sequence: CASSPNSRGGNEQFF.

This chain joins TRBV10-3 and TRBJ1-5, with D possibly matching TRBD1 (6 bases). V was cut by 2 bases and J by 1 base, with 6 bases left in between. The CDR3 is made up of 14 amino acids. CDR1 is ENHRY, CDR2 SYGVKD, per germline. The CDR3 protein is CAISEGQSNQPQHF. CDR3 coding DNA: TGTGCCATCAGTGAGGGACAGAGCAATCAGCCCCAGCATTTT.

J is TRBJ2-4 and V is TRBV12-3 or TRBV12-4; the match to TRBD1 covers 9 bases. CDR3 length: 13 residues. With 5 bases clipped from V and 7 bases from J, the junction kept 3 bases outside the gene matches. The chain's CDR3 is CASSPGQGNIQYF. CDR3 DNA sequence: TGTGCCAGCAGTCCGGGACAGGGTAACATTCAGTACTTC.

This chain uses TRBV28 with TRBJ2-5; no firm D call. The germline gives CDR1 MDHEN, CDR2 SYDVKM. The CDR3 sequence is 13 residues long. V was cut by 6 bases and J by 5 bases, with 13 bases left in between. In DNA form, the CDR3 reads TGTGCCAGCAGCTCACCCCCCGGGGAGACCCAGTACTTC. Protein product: CASSSPPGETQYF.

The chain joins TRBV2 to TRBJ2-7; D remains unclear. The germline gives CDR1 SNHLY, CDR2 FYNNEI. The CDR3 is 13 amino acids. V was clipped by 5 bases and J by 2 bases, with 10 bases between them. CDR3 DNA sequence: TGTGCCAGCAGTTTCGGGCCTACCTACGAGCAGTACTTC. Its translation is CASSFGPTYEQYF.

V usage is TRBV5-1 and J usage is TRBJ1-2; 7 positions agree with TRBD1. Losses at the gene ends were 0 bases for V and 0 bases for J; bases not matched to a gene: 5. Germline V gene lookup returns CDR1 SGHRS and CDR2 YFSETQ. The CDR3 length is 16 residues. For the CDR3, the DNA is TGCGCCAGCAGCTTGGCCCTGGGACAGCCTAACTATGGCTACACCTTC. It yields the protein CASSLALGQPNYGYTF.

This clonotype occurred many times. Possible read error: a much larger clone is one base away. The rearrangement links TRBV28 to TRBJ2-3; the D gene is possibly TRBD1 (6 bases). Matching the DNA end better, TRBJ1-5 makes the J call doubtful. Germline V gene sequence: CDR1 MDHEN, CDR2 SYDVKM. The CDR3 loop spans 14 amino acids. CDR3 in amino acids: CASSLQGWTDTQHF. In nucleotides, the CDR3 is TGTGCCAGCAGTTTACAGGGCTGGACAGATACGCAGCATTTT.

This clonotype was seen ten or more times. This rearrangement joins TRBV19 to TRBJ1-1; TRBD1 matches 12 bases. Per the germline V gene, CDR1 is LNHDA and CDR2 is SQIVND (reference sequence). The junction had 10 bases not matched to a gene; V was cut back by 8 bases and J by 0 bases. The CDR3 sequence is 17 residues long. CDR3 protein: CASRPGTGGYMNTEAFF. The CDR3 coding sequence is TGTGCCAGTCGCCCCGGGACAGGGGGCTACATGAACACTGAAGCTTTCTTT.

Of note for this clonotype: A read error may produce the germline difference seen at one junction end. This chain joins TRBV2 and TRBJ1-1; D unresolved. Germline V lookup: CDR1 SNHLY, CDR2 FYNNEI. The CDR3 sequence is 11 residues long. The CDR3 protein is CASSRTVEASF. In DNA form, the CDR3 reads TGTGCCAGCAGTCGGACGGTTGAAGCTTCCTTT.

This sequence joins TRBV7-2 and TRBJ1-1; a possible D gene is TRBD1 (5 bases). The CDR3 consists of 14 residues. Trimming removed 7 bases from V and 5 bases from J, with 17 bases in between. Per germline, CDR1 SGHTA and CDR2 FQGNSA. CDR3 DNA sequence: TGTGCCAGCACCCTGACAGCTTTAAGGACTGAAGCTTTCTTT. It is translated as CASTLTALRTEAFF. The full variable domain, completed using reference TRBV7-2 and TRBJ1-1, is GAGVSQSPSNKVTEKGKDVELRCDPISGHTALYWYRQSLGQGLEFLIYFQGNSAPDKSGLPSDRFSAERTGGSVSTLTIQRTQQEDSAVYLCASTLTALRTEAFFGQGTRLTVV.

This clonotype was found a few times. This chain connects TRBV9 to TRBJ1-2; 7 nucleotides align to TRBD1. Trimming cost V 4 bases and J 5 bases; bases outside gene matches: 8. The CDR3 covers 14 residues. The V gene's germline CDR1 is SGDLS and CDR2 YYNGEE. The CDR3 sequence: CASSPQGGHYGYTF. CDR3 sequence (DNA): TGTGCCAGCAGCCCGCAGGGGGGACATTATGGCTACACCTTC.

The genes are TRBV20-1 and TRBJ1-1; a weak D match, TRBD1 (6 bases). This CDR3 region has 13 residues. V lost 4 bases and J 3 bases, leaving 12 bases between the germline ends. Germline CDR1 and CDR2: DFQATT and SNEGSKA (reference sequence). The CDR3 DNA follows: TGCAGTGCTAAGGGACAAGGGGACACTGAAGCTTTCTTT. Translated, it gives CSAKGQGDTEAFF.

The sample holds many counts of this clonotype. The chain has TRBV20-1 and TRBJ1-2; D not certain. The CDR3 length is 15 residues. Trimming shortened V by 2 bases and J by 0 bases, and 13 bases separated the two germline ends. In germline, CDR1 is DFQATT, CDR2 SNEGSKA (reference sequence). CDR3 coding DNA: TGCAGTGCTAGACTGCCCCGGACTGCTAACTATGGCTACACCTTC. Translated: CSARLPRTANYGYTF.

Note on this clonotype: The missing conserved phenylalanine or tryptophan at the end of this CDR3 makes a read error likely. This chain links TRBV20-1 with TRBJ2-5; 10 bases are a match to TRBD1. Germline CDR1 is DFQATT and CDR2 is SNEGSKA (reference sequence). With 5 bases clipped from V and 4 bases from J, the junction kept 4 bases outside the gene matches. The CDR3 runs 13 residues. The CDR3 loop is CSASRTGGETQYL. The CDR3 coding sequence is TGCAGTGCTTCCCGGACAGGGGGAGAGACCCAGTACCTC.

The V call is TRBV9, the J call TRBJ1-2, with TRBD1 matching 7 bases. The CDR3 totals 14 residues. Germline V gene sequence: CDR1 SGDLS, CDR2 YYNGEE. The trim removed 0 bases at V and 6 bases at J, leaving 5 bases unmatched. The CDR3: CASSVEGAGNGYTF. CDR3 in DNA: TGTGCCAGCAGCGTAGAGGGGGCAGGGAATGGCTACACCTTC.

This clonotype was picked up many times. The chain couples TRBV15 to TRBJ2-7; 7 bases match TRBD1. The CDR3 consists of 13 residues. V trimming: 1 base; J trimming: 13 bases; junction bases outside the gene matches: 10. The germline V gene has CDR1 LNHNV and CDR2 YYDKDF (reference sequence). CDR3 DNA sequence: TGTGCCACCAGCAGAGGAGACAGGGACCTTCTCTACTTC. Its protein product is CATSRGDRDLLYF.

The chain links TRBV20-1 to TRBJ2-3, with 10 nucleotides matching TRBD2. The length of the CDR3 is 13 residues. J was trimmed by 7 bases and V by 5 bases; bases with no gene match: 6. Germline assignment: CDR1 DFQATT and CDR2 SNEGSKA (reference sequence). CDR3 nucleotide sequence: TGCAGTGCTGGCGCTAGCGGGGGATATACGCAGTATTTT. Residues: CSAGASGGYTQYF.

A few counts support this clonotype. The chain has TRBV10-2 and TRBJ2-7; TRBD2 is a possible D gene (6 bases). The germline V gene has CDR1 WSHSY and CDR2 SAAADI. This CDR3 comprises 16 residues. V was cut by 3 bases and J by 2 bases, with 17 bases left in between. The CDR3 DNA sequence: TGCGCCAGCAGTGATTTACCGGGACTGAGACCCTACGAGCAGTACTTC. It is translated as CASSDLPGLRPYEQYF.

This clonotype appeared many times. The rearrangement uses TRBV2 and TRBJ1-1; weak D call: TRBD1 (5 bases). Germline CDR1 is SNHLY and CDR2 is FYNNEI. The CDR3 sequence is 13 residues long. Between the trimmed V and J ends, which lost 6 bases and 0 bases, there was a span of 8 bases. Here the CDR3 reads CASRDNLNTEAFF. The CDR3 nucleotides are TGTGCCAGCAGGGACAACCTGAACACTGAAGCTTTCTTT.

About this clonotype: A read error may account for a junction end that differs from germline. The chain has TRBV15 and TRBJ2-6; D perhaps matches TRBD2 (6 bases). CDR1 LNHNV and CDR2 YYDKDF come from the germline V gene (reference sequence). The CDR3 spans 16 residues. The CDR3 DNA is TGTTCCACCAGCAGAGAACGGGGGTCCGGGGCCAACGTCCTGACTTTC. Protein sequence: CSTSRERGSGANVLTF.

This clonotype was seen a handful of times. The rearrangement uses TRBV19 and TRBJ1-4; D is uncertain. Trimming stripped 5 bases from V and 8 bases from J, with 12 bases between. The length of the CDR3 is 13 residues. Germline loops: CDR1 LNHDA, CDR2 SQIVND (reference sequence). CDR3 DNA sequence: TGTGCCAGTAGTTGGTTGGGGAACGAAAAACTGTTTTTT. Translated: CASSWLGNEKLFF.

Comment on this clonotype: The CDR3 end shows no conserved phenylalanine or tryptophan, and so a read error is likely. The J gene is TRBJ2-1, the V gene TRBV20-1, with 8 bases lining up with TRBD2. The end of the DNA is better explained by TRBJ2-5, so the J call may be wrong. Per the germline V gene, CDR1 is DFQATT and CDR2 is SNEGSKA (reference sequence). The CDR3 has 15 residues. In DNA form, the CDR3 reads TGCAGTACTTCCCCGACCAGCGGGAGAAAAGAGACCCAGTACCTC. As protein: CSTSPTSGRKETQYL.